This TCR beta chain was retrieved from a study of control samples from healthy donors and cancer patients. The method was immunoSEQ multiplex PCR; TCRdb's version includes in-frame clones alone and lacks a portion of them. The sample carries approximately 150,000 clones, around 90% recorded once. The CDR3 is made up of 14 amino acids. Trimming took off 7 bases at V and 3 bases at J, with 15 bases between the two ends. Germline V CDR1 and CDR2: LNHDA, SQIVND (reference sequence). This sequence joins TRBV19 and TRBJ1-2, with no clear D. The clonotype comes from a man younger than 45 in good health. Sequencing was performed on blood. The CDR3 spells CASKEGERYYGYTF. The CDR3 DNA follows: TGTGCCAGTAAAGAGGGCGAGAGGTACTATGGCTACACCTTC.